These 29 T cell receptor beta chains were all obtained from the same sample, sequenced in a study of shared clonotypes between healthy human individuals. The data were produced by immunoSEQ multiplex PCR, yet TCRdb's version contains in-frame clones alone and is incomplete. The sample includes about 460,000 clones, roughly three quarters of them seen just once. Sequencing was done on a sample of PBMCs. These receptors were collected from a woman between 35 and 50 years old in good health. Some clones in this sample may be carry-over from other donors' samples.

This clone has only a few counts. The V gene is TRBV19, the J gene TRBJ2-5; D ambiguous. TRBJ2-7 explains the end of the DNA better; the J call may be wrong. The CDR3 runs 13 residues. CDR1 and CDR2 from the germline V gene are LNHDA and SQIVND (reference sequence). The CDR3, as DNA: TGTGCCAGTAGTACCACCACTACCTACGAGCAGTACTTC. Translation gives CASSTTTTYEQYF.

The chain joins TRBV4-2 to TRBJ2-7; 7 positions match TRBD2. V was clipped by 5 bases and J by 0 bases; unmatched bases: 7. In germline, CDR1 is LGHNA, CDR2 YNFKEQ. This CDR3 is built from 15 residues. The DNA for the CDR3 is TGTGCCAGCAGCTCCCCGGGACTATCCTCCTACGAGCAGTACTTC. This gives the protein CASSSPGLSSYEQYF.

In this sample, this clone turned up a few times. The chain joins TRBV5-1 to TRBJ1-2; maybe TRBD1 (6 bases). The length of the CDR3 is 16 residues. Trimming pared 3 bases from V and 8 bases from J, leaving 23 bases between. The germline CDR1 and CDR2 sequences are SGHRS and YFSETQ. The CDR3 bases are TGCGCCAGCAGCTCCACACCCACAACATCAGGGGAAGGCTACACCTTC. This codes for CASSSTPTTSGEGYTF.

This clone was found many times. Other nucleotide sequences in the sample specify the same CDR3. V usage is TRBV30 and J usage is TRBJ1-1; D is unclear. This CDR3 is built from 15 residues. V shed 0 bases and J shed 0 bases, with 11 bases lying between them. The V gene's germline CDR1 is GTSNPN and CDR2 SVGIG (reference sequence). The CDR3 reads CAWSVGPQLNTEAFF. The DNA of the CDR3 is TGTGCCTGGAGTGTAGGCCCTCAACTGAACACTGAAGCTTTCTTT.

CDR3 nucleotide sequence: TGTGCCAGCGGATTAGCAGGGAACACTGAAGCTTTCTTT. Protein sequence: CASGLAGNTEAFF. V usage is TRBV28 and J usage is TRBJ1-1; D gene ambiguous. Trimming shortened V by 8 bases and J by 1 base, and 11 bases separated the two germline ends. This CDR3 region has 13 residues. Germline CDR1 reads MDHEN; CDR2 reads SYDVKM.

The gene calls are TRBV2 and TRBJ1-1, with a weak D call TRBD1 (5 bases). Per the germline V gene, CDR1 is SNHLY and CDR2 is FYNNEI. The CDR3 has 15 amino acids. V was pared by 10 bases and J by 0 bases, with 18 bases between. This chain's CDR3 is CATSRDHAMNTEAFF. For the CDR3, the DNA is TGTGCCACAAGCCGGGACCATGCGATGAACACTGAAGCTTTCTTT. The full variable domain, with the rest looked up from reference TRBV2 and TRBJ1-1, is EPEVTQTPSHQVTQMGQEVILRCVPISNHLYFYWYRQILGQKVEFLVSFYNNEISEKSEIFDDQFSVERPDGSNFTLKIRSTKLEDSAMYFCATSRDHAMNTEAFFGQGTRLTVV.

This clone has more than one count but fewer than ten. The V call is TRBV5-8, the J call TRBJ2-5; D assignment may be TRBD1 or TRBD2 (5 bases each). The better agreement between TRBJ2-7 and the DNA end casts doubt on the J call. There are 14 residues in the CDR3. Germline CDR1 is SGHTS and CDR2 is YDEGEE. The CDR3 loop reads CASSPPGATYEQYF. As DNA, the CDR3 is TGTGCCAGCAGCCCTCCCGGGGCTACTTACGAGCAGTACTTC.

This clone was recorded many times. V and J are TRBV4-2 and TRBJ1-2; 11 bases are a match to TRBD1. With V trimmed by 0 bases and J by 5 bases, 5 bases remained unmatched. The CDR3 has 16 residues. Germline assignment: CDR1 LGHNA and CDR2 YNFKEQ. The CDR3 DNA sequence: TGTGCCAGCAGCCAAGATGGGACAGGGGGTACGTATGGCTACACCTTC. As protein: CASSQDGTGGTYGYTF.

V usage is TRBV11-2 and J usage is TRBJ1-2; 11 positions match TRBD1. Germline lookup yields CDR1 SGHAT and CDR2 FQNNGV. V dropped 5 bases and J dropped 4; count of bases not matched to a gene: 6. This CDR3 comprises 15 residues. The DNA for the CDR3 is TGTGCCAGCAGCATGGGACAGGGGGATGGCTATGGCTACACCTTC. Translation: CASSMGQGDGYGYTF. The full variable domain, with the rest looked up from reference TRBV11-2 and TRBJ1-2, is EAGVAQSPRYKIIEKRQSVAFWCNPISGHATLYWYQQILGQGPKLLIQFQNNGVVDDSQLPKDRFSAERLKGVDSTLKIQPAKLEDSAVYLCASSMGQGDGYGYTFGSGTRLTVV.

Turning to this clone: It differs at one base from a far larger clone, so likely a read error. This CDR3 is missing its conserved last phenylalanine or tryptophan, likely due to a read error. The V and J genes are TRBV9 and TRBJ1-1, with no clear D. This CDR3 has 14 residues. CDR1 and CDR2 (germline): SGDLS, YYNGEE. V lost 3 bases to trimming and J lost 1 base, with 10 bases between them. The CDR3 nucleotides read TGTGCCAGCAGCGAGCGGGTGGGGAACACTGAAGCTTTCTCT. This sequence encodes CASSERVGNTEAFS.

V is TRBV30 and J is TRBJ1-2; D might be TRBD1 (6 bases). The germline CDR1 and CDR2 sequences are GTSNPN and SVGIG (reference sequence). The CDR3 totals 14 residues. V shed 4 bases and J shed 4 bases, with 16 bases lying between them. Here the CDR3 reads CAWTPSETGYGYTF. The CDR3 nucleotides are TGTGCCTGGACCCCCTCTGAGACAGGCTATGGCTACACCTTC.

A few counts support this clone. This same CDR3 is encoded by further DNA sequences in the sample. The rearrangement joins TRBV18 to TRBJ2-5; D gene uncertain. Trimming stripped 2 bases from V and 1 base from J, with 2 bases between. Germline-derived CDR1 and CDR2 are KGHSH and LQKENI. The CDR3 runs 12 residues. The DNA of the CDR3 is TGTGCCAGCTCACCATCCCAAGAGACCCAGTACTTC. It is translated as CASSPSQETQYF.

This chain connects TRBV19 to TRBJ1-6; D remains ambiguous. Trimming left V 2 bases short and J 10 bases short, with 15 bases between. The length of the CDR3 is 15 residues. Germline V CDR1 and CDR2: LNHDA, SQIVND (reference sequence). CDR3 amino acids: CASSIPDGMWSPLHF. CDR3 DNA: TGTGCCAGTAGTATACCGGACGGGATGTGGTCACCCCTCCACTTT. Full variable domain (missing parts from reference TRBV19 and TRBJ1-6): DGGITQSPKYLFRKEGQNVTLSCEQNLNHDAMYWYRQDPGQGLRLIYYSQIVNDFQKGDIAEGYSVSREKKESFPLTVTSAQKNPTAFYLCASSIPDGMWSPLHFGNGTRLTVT.

This clone has a count of ten or more. The rearrangement joins TRBV30 to TRBJ1-4; D not resolved. Germline V lookup: CDR1 GTSNPN, CDR2 SVGIG (reference sequence). Trimming took off 2 bases at V and 4 bases at J, with 8 bases between the two ends. This CDR3 spans 13 amino acids. The CDR3 DNA reads TGTGCCTGGAGTTTGGGATTTAATGAAAAACTGTTTTTT. This encodes CAWSLGFNEKLFF.

Only one count was recorded for this clone. The chain combines TRBV19 with TRBJ1-5, with 8 bases aligning to TRBD1. Losses at the gene ends were 4 bases for V and 3 bases for J; bases not matched to a gene: 20. CDR1 is LNHDA, CDR2 SQIVND, per germline (reference sequence). This CDR3 is built from 20 residues. CDR3 protein: CASSTDRDRSQAWINQPQHF. The CDR3 DNA is TGTGCCAGTAGTACCGACCGGGACAGGAGCCAAGCGTGGATCAATCAGCCCCAGCATTTT.

The V gene is TRBV5-1, the J gene TRBJ1-1, with D maybe TRBD1 (6 bases). The CDR3 loop spans 14 amino acids. V was shortened by 0 bases and J by 2 bases, with 8 bases between the two germline ends. Germline loops: CDR1 SGHRS, CDR2 YFSETQ. Written as DNA, the CDR3 is TGCGCCAGCAGCTTGGAGGGACACAACACTGAAGCTTTCTTT. This sequence encodes CASSLEGHNTEAFF.

The J gene is TRBJ1-2, the V gene TRBV6-1; D might be TRBD1 (5 bases). This CDR3 has 12 residues. V was pared by 5 bases and J by 7 bases, with 11 bases between. CDR1 MNHNS and CDR2 SASEGT come from the germline V gene. CDR3 bases: TGTGCCAGCAGTCCAAGGGGTTCTGGCTACACCTTC. This codes for CASSPRGSGYTF.

The chain employs TRBV10-3 and TRBJ1-1, with a tentative D call TRBD1 (6 bases). V lost 4 bases and J lost 5, with 11 bases in between. Per germline, CDR1 ENHRY and CDR2 SYGVKD. This CDR3 has 13 residues. CDR3 bases: TGTGCCATCAGTGCGGGGGGCCAGACTGAAGCTTTCTTT. It translates to CAISAGGQTEAFF.

This clone occurred once. V gene TRBV5-5 combines with J gene TRBJ2-5, with D possibly matching TRBD1 (5 bases). Trimming removed 0 bases from V and 0 bases from J, with 9 bases in between. Germline V lookup: CDR1 SGHKS, CDR2 YYEKEE (reference sequence). The CDR3 consists of 15 residues. Here the CDR3 reads CASSLGEQDQETQYF. The CDR3 DNA sequence: TGTGCCAGCAGCTTGGGAGAACAGGACCAAGAGACCCAGTACTTC. Using reference TRBV5-5 and TRBJ2-5 for the parts outside the CDR3, the full variable domain is DAGVTQSPTHLIKTRGQQVTLRCSPISGHKSVSWYQQVLGQGPQFIFQYYEKEERGRGNFPDRFSARQFPNYSSELNVNALLLGDSALYLCASSLGEQDQETQYFGPGTRLLVL.

The chain carries TRBV5-1 and TRBJ1-6; a possible D gene is TRBD1 (6 bases). Germline CDR1 SGHRS, CDR2 YFSETQ. This CDR3 has 16 residues. V lost 4 bases to trimming and J lost 6 bases, with 17 bases between them. CDR3 DNA sequence: TGCGCCAGCAGCCTGGCCGGGACACGATTTAATTCACCCCTCCACTTT. Its protein product is CASSLAGTRFNSPLHF.

The chain couples TRBV5-1 to TRBJ1-2, with D maybe TRBD1 (6 bases). This CDR3 has 17 residues. Germline V lookup: CDR1 SGHRS, CDR2 YFSETQ. V gave up 0 bases and J gave up 1 base, with 16 bases separating them. As DNA, the CDR3 is TGCGCCAGCAGCTTGGAGGGTCCCCGGGGGCTTAACTATGGCTACACCTTC. Translated, it gives CASSLEGPRGLNYGYTF.

The chain carries TRBV7-9 and TRBJ1-4; no firm D call. V was cut by 2 bases and J by 0 bases, with 7 bases left in between. The germline V gene has CDR1 SEHNR and CDR2 FQNEAQ (reference sequence). The CDR3 consists of 15 residues. The CDR3, as DNA: TGTGCCAGCAGCTTAACGGGCCCAACTAATGAAAAACTGTTTTTT. Protein product: CASSLTGPTNEKLFF.

The chain couples TRBV4-3 to TRBJ2-7; 7 bases are a match to TRBD2. In germline, CDR1 is LGHNA, CDR2 YSLEER. The CDR3 is made up of 16 amino acids. With V trimmed by 1 base and J by 6 bases, 12 bases remained unmatched. This CDR3 is CASSQVSGRGVSEQYF. The CDR3 DNA reads as TGCGCCAGCAGCCAAGTTAGCGGGCGCGGGGTCTCCGAGCAGTACTTC.

A few counts support this clone. Mismatch with germline at one junction end may stem from a read error. The sample has other DNA sequences that encode this CDR3 too. This chain connects TRBV2 to TRBJ1-1; D unresolved. CDR1 is SNHLY and CDR2 is FYNNEI in the germline V gene. This CDR3 spans 11 amino acids. The CDR3 protein is CASSEYTEAFF. In DNA form, the CDR3 reads TGCGCCAGCAGTGAATACACTGAAGCTTTCTTT.

This clone was observed a few times. Possible read error: a much larger clone is one base away. The CDR3 sequence is CAGSESGYEQYF. The CDR3 DNA reads as TGCGCCGGCAGTGAGTCAGGCTACGAGCAGTACTTC. The genes are TRBV10-1 and TRBJ2-5, with D uncertain. The DNA matches TRBJ2-7 better at its end, which makes the J call doubtful. The germline gives CDR1 WNHNN, CDR2 SYGVQD (reference sequence). The CDR3 totals 12 residues.

The gene calls are TRBV7-6 and TRBJ2-2; 9 bases map to TRBD1. There are 17 residues in the CDR3. Germline assignment: CDR1 SGHVS and CDR2 FNYEAQ. The J segment lost 0 bases and the V segment lost 4 bases, leaving 6 bases of the junction unmatched. The CDR3 loop reads CASSSQQGATNTGELFF. As DNA, the CDR3 is TGTGCCAGCAGCTCCCAACAGGGGGCAACGAACACCGGGGAGCTGTTTTTT.

The chain recombines TRBV19 with TRBJ2-2; 7 bases align to TRBD1. This CDR3 contains 14 residues. Germline V gives CDR1 LNHDA, CDR2 SQIVND (reference sequence). Trimming at V came to 6 bases and at J to 1 base, leaving 2 bases not matched to a gene. CDR3 protein: CASRRDRNTGELFF. CDR3 bases: TGTGCCAGTAGAAGGGACAGGAACACCGGGGAGCTGTTTTTT.

The rearrangement joins TRBV5-1 to TRBJ1-2; D is perhaps TRBD1 (5 bases). V was shortened by 4 bases and J by 2 bases, with 12 bases between the two germline ends. Germline V gene sequence: CDR1 SGHRS, CDR2 YFSETQ. The CDR3 has 14 amino acids. For the CDR3, the DNA is TGCGCCAGCAGCCCGGGACCGATGAACTATGGCTACACCTTC. Its protein product is CASSPGPMNYGYTF.

The sample holds one count of this clone. At the DNA level, this CDR3 is encoded by other sequences in the same sample as well. The V call is TRBV30, the J call TRBJ1-4, with 8 bases fitting TRBD1. The V gene's germline CDR1 is GTSNPN and CDR2 SVGIG (reference sequence). There are 13 residues in the CDR3. The CDR3 DNA reads as TGTGCTTTGACAGGGGTGGATGGTGAAAAACTGTTTTTT. Its protein is CALTGVDGEKLFF.